Here is one T cell receptor (beta chain) with its context. Its specificity is not known. This specimen belongs to a study of T cell responses to AZD1222 COVID-19 vaccine. Sequencing was performed with immunoSEQ multiplex PCR; in TCRdb, only in-frame clones are kept and a portion is missing. In the table there are some 200,000 clones, 91% of which are singletons. The CDR3 spans 13 residues. CDR1 is SGDLS, CDR2 YYNGEE, per germline. V trimming: 5 bases; J trimming: 9 bases; junction bases outside the gene matches: 8. Study-wide findings and caveats: It was only five to seven AZD1222 recipients who were seropositive at baseline. Vaccination with two AZD1222 doses was followed by a rise in Spike-specific TCR breadth and depth. There were repertoire samples only from the period after the peak T cell response. Dominant CD4 TCR responses targeted spike regions 160-218 and 743-854.

Sample: peripheral blood, taken 28 days after the second AZD1222 dose. The clonotype comes from an adult who received the AZD1222 COVID-19 vaccine. The J gene is TRBJ2-1, the V gene TRBV9; 7 bases agree with TRBD2. Here the CDR3 reads CASSDSTSPEQFF. The DNA of the CDR3 is TGTGCCAGCAGTGATTCGACTAGCCCTGAGCAGTTCTTC. Full variable domain (remainder filled in from reference TRBV9 and TRBJ2-1): DSGVTQTPKHLITATGQRVTLRCSPRSGDLSVYWYQQSLDQGLQFLIQYYNGEERAKGNILERFSAQQFPDLHSELNLSSLELGDSALYFCASSDSTSPEQFFGPGTRLTVL.